Listed below are T cell receptor beta chains from one sample, sequenced in a study of T cell clonotyping in hematopoietic cell transplantation. Sequenced by immunoSEQ multiplex PCR; TCRdb stores in-frame clones only, minus some. The sample holds about 50,000 clones, 85% to 90% seen once. Sequencing used peripheral blood mononuclear cells, obtained before stem cell transplant. These receptors were obtained from a man in his fifties or sixties with biphenotypic leukemia. Some clones in this sample may be carry-over from other donors' samples. CDR3s include the opening cysteine and the closing phenylalanine or tryptophan. D genes are given only for firm matches. Clone size is stated in some rows and not others, as once, few, many or a class when expanded.

>-|TRBJ1-1|TRBD1|TRBV7-9
TGTGCCAGCAGTTCGATCCGGGACAGGAGAAGGAACACTGAAGCTTTCTTT
CASSSIRDRRRNTEAFF
>-|TRBJ2-6|-|TRBV7-9
TGTGCCAGCAGCCCCCCCCGCTCTGGGGCCAACGTCCTGACTTTC
CASSPPRSGANVLTF
>-|TRBJ1-1|-|TRBV4-1
TGCGCCAGCAGCCAGGGGCCAGGCGCCGAGGTCACTGAAGCTTTCTTT
CASSQGPGAEVTEAFF
>-|TRBJ2-3|TRBD2|TRBV2
TGTGCCAGCAGCAGGACTAGCGGACTATATGCCACAGATACGCAGTATTTT
CASSRTSGLYATDTQYF
>once|TRBJ1-1|-|TRBV6-6
TGTGCCAGCACCGCGACGAGGGGTGAAGCTTTCTTT
CASTATRGEAFF
>-|TRBJ2-1|-|TRBV4-3
TGCGCCAGCAGCCCTTTTCGAGGGTACTACAATGAGCAGTTCTTC
CASSPFRGYYNEQFF
>-|TRBJ2-5|-|TRBV7-9
TGTGCCAGCACCTCCCCCCAGGAGCAAGAGACCCAGTACTTC
CASTSPQEQETQYF
>-|TRBJ2-7|TRBD2|TRBV7-8
TGTGCCAGCAGCTCAATTAGCGGGACTACCTACGAGCAGTACTTC
CASSSISGTTYEQYF
>-|TRBJ2-7|-|TRBV9
TGTGCCAGCAGCGTAGTCGGTGGCAAGCAGTACTTC
CASSVVGGKQYF
>once|TRBJ2-7|TRBD1|TRBV5-8
TGTGCCAGCAGCACCCGGGACAGGGGATCCCACGAGCAGTACTTC
CASSTRDRGSHEQYF
>once|TRBJ2-7|-|TRBV29-1
TGCAGCATCCGGGGGAGGACAGGAGGGCTCGAGCAGTACTTC
CSIRGRTGGLEQYF